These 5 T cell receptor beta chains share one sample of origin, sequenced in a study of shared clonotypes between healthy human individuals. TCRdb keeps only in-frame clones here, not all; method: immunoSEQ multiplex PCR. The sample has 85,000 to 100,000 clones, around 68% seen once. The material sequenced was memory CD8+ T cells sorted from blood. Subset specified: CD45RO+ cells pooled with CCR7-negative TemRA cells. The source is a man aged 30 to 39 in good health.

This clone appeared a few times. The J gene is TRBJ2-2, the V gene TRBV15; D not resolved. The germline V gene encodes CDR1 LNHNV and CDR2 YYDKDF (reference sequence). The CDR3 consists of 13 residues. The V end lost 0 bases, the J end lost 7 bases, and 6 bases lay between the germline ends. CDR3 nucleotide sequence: TGTGCCACCAGCAGAGATATGGGCGGGGAGCTGTTTTTT. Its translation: CATSRDMGGELFF.

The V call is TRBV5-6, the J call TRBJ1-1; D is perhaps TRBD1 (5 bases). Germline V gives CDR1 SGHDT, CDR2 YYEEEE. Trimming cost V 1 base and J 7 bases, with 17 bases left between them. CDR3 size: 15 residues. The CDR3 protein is CASSLWKRQIFEAFF. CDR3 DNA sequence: TGTGCCAGCAGCTTGTGGAAAAGACAGATATTTGAAGCTTTCTTT.

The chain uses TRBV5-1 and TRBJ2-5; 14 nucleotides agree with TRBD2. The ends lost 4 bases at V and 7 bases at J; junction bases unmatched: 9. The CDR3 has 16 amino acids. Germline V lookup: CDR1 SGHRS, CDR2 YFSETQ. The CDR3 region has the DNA TGCGCCAGCAGCGGGGGACTAGCGGGAGATTCGCCGACCCAGTACTTC. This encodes CASSGGLAGDSPTQYF.

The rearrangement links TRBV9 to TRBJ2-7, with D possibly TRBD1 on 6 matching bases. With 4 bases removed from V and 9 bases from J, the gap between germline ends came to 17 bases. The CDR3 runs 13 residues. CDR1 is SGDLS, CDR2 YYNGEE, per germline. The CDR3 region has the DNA TGTGCCAGCAGCTCCTTTGATGTGGGGGCGCAGTACTTC. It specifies CASSSFDVGAQYF.

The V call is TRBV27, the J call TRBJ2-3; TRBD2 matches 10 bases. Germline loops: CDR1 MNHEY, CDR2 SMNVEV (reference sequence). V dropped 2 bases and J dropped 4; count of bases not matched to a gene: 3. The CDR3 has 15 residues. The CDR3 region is CASSLLAGAADTQYF. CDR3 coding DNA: TGTGCCAGCAGTTTACTAGCGGGAGCTGCAGATACGCAGTATTTT.